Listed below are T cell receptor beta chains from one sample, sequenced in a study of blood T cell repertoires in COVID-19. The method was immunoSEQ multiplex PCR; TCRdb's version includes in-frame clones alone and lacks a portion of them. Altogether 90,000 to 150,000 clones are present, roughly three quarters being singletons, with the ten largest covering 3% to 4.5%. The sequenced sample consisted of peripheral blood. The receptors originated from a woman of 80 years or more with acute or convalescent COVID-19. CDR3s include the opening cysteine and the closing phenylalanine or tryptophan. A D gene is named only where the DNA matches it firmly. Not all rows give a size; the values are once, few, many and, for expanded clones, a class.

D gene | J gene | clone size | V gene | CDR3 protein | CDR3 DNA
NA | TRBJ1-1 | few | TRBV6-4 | CASSPRENTEAFF | TGTGCCAGCAGCCCGCGTGAGAACACTGAAGCTTTCTTT
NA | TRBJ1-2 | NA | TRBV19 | CASSIASGSGYGYTF | TGTGCCAGTAGTATAGCTTCAGGGTCGGGCTATGGCTACACCTTC
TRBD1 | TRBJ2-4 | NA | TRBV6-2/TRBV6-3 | CASSPDRGLNIQYF | TGTGCCAGCAGTCCAGACAGGGGGCTAAACATTCAGTACTTC
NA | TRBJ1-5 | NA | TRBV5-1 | CASSLGGSYSNQPQHF | TGCGCCAGCAGCTTGGGCGGGAGCTATAGCAATCAGCCCCAGCATTTT
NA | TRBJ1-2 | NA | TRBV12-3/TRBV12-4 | CASSLTLMSYTF | TGTGCCAGCAGCCTCACTCTAATGAGCTACACCTTC
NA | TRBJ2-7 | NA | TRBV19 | CASSPRLASTYEQYF | TGTGCCAGTAGCCCCCGGCTAGCGAGCACCTACGAGCAGTACTTC
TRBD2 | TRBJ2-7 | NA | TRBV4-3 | CASSLSGGPYEQYF | TGCGCCAGCAGCCTAAGCGGGGGACCCTACGAGCAGTACTTC
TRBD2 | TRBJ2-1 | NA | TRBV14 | CASSRSSGGRDEQFF | TGTGCCAGCAGCCGATCTAGCGGGGGTCGGGATGAGCAGTTCTTC
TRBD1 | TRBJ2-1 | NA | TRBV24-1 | CATSDLSGGAHNEQFF | TGTGCCACCAGTGATTTGTCAGGGGGCGCCCACAATGAGCAGTTCTTC
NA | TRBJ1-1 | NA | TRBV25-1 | CASTVSGRTHAFF | TGTGCCAGCACCGTATCAGGGAGGACCCACGCTTTCTTT
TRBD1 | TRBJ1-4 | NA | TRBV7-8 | CASRDRGFEKLFF | TGTGCCAGCAGGGACAGGGGGTTTGAAAAACTGTTTTTT
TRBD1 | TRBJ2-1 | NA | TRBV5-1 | CASSIPGQVGEQFF | TGCGCCAGCAGCATCCCTGGACAGGTAGGAGAGCAGTTCTTC
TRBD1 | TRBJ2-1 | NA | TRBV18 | CASSPETGFNEQFF | TGTGCCAGCTCACCCGAGACAGGGTTTAATGAGCAGTTCTTC
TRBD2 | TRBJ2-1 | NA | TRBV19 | CASSIAGAGGHNEQFF | TGTGCCAGTAGTATAGCAGGAGCGGGGGGCCACAATGAGCAGTTCTTC
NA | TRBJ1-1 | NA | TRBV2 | CASSEGGNTEAFF | TGTGCCAGCAGTGAGGGAGGGAACACTGAAGCTTTCTTT
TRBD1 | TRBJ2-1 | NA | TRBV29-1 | CSATDRGHQNEQFF | TGCAGCGCCACGGACAGGGGGCATCAAAATGAGCAGTTCTTC
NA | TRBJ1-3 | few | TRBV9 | CASSSGPSSGNTIYF | TGTGCCAGCAGCAGCGGGCCGTCCTCTGGAAACACCATATATTTT
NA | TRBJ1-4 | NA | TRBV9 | CASSERPGGKLFF | TGTGCCAGCAGCGAGAGACCGGGTGGAAAACTGTTTTTT
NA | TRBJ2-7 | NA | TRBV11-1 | CASSLRGAHEQYF | TGTGCCAGCAGCTTACGCGGCGCCCACGAGCAGTACTTC
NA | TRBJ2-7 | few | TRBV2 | CASSPSTVSSYEQYF | TGTGCCAGCAGCCCCTCGACAGTTAGCTCCTACGAGCAGTACTTC
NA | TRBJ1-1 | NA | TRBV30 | CAWSLRGSLNTEAFF | TGTGCCTGGAGCCTTAGGGGCAGTTTGAACACTGAAGCTTTCTTT
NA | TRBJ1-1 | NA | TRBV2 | CASSDSGTYTEAFF | TGTGCCAGCAGTGATTCAGGGACTTACACTGAAGCTTTCTTT
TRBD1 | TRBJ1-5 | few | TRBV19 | CASSPAGGNQPQHF | TGTGCCAGTAGTCCGGCAGGGGGAAATCAGCCCCAGCATTTT
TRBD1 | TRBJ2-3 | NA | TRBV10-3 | CATSGQGEDTQYF | TGTGCCACATCCGGACAGGGCGAAGATACGCAGTATTTT
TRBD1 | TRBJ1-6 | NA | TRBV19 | CASSIEGGKSPLHF | TGTGCCAGTAGTATAGAAGGGGGCAAATCACCCCTCCACTTT
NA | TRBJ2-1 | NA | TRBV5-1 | CASSLGQAREQFF | TGCGCCAGCAGCTTGGGACAAGCTCGTGAGCAGTTCTTC
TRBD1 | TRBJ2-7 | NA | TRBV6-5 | CASSYQQGAYEQYF | TGTGCCAGCAGTTACCAACAGGGGGCCTACGAGCAGTACTTC
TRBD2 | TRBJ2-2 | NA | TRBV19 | CATERLAEGLTGELFF | TGTGCCACCGAACGACTAGCCGAAGGTCTCACCGGGGAGCTGTTTTTT
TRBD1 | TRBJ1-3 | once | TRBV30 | CAWLDRAGNTIYF | TGTGCCTGGCTGGACAGGGCTGGAAACACCATATATTTT
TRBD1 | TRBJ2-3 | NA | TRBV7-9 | CASSLSPGGVADTQYF | TGTGCCAGCAGCTTATCCCCAGGGGGCGTAGCAGATACGCAGTATTTT
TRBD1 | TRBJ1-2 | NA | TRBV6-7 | CASSYTTDRNESYGYTF | TGTGCCAGCAGTTACACCACGGACAGGAACGAGAGCTATGGCTACACCTTC
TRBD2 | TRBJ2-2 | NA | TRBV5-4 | CASSLTLAANTGELFF | TGTGCCAGCAGCTTAACGCTAGCGGCGAACACCGGGGAGCTGTTTTTT
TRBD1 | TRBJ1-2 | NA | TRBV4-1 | CASSQPAGTGFIWGYTF | TGCGCCAGCAGCCAACCCGCCGGGACAGGCTTTATATGGGGCTACACCTTC
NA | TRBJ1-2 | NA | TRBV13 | CASSLGKGEEDGYTF | TGTGCCAGCAGCTTAGGCAAGGGGGAAGAAGATGGCTACACCTTC
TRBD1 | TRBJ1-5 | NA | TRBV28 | CASSPGGTPNQPQHF | TGTGCCAGCAGTCCAGGGGGAACACCCAATCAGCCCCAGCATTTT
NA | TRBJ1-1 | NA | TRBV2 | CASSVRQLNTEAFF | TGTGCCAGCAGTGTGCGGCAGTTGAACACTGAAGCTTTCTTT
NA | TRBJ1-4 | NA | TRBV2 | CASSEAREKLFF | TGTGCCAGCAGTGAAGCCAGGGAAAAACTGTTTTTT
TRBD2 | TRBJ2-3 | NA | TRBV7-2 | CASSSTSGKYTQYF | TGTGCCAGCAGCTCTACTAGCGGAAAGTATACGCAGTATTTT
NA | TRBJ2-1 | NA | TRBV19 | CASSIQGPYNEQFF | TGTGCCAGTAGTATACAGGGGCCGTACAATGAGCAGTTCTTC
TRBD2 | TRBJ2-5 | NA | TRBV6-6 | CASSYLAGGGETQYF | TGTGCCAGCAGTTACTTGGCGGGGGGCGGGGAGACCCAGTACTTC
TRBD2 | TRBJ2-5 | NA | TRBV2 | CASSGPGLQETQYF | TGTGCCAGCAGCGGACCGGGACTACAAGAGACCCAGTACTTC
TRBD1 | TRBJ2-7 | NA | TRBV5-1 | CASSKRTGPYEQYF | TGCGCCAGCAGCAAAAGGACAGGGCCCTACGAGCAGTACTTC
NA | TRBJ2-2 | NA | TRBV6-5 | CASIREGELFF | TGTGCCAGCATTAGAGAGGGGGAGCTGTTTTTT
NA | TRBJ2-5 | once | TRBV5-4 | CASSFDQETQYF | TGTGCCAGCAGCTTCGACCAAGAGACCCAGTACTTC
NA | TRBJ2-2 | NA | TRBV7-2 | CASSLVVNTGELFF | TGTGCCAGCAGCTTAGTCGTAAACACCGGGGAGCTGTTTTTT
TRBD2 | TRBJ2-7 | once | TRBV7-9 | CASSEGAGKTYEQYF | TGTGCCAGCAGTGAGGGAGCGGGGAAAACCTACGAGCAGTACTTC
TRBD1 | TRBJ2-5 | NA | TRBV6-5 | CASTTLGTAQETQYF | TGTGCCAGCACCACACTCGGGACAGCTCAAGAGACCCAGTACTTC
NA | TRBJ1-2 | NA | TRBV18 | CASSLRREVDTF | TGTGCCAGCTCACTACGCCGGGAAGTCGACACCTTC
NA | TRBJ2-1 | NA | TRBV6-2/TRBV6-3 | CASSFRANEQFF | TGTGCCAGCAGTTTCCGAGCGAATGAGCAGTTCTTC
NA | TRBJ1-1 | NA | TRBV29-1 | CSVGQMNTEAFF | TGCAGCGTTGGCCAGATGAACACTGAAGCTTTCTTT